The source of this TCR beta chain is a study of control samples from healthy donors and cancer patients. The V gene's germline CDR1 is MNHEY and CDR2 SMNVEV (reference sequence). The CDR3 has 14 residues. V lost 6 bases to trimming and J lost 10 bases, with 19 bases between them. Assay used: immunoSEQ multiplex PCR; TCRdb lists only in-frame clones, some missing. The table records about 110,000 clones, around four fifths of them present only once. This clone was counted once. Sample: blood. The chain couples TRBV27 to TRBJ2-1; a weak D match, TRBD1 (6 bases). This sequence was found in a woman in her forties or fifties in good health. This CDR3 is CASSSFVGALEQFF. The CDR3 coding sequence is TGTGCCAGCAGCTCCTTTGTGGGGGCCCTGGAGCAGTTCTTC.